The TCR beta chain described here comes from a study of blood T cell repertoires in COVID-19. On the study more broadly: The study drew acute and convalescent COVID-19 samples from the United States, Italy and Spain. PBMCs, B-cell-depleted T cells, or T cells were the source of the cDNA or gDNA that made up the material.

CDR1 and CDR2 from the germline V gene are LNHDA and SQIVND (reference sequence). V was pared by 6 bases and J by 8 bases, with 16 bases of the junction left unmatched. The CDR3 is 18 amino acids. In the authors' methods: Using reference gene primer amplification, nucleated cell counts were estimated. Measured with immunoSEQ multiplex PCR; TCRdb has only the in-frame clones, and not every one. Clone size and V and J calls were adopted from that table, with D and trimming inferred from the DNA. Here the sample spans 200,000 or so clones, around 80% being singletons. The sequencing sample was made of peripheral blood. The chain is built from TRBV19 and TRBJ1-4, with 12 bases aligning to TRBD1. This TCR came from a human donor with acute or convalescent COVID-19. The donor label of this sample is uncertain. CDR3 DNA sequence: TGTGCCAGTAGGGCGACCGGGACAGGGGGCGCGGTGGAAGAAAAACTGTTTTTT. Amino acids: CASRATGTGGAVEEKLFF.